This TCR beta chain was sequenced for a study of beta chain features in type 1 diabetes. Overall study results and limits: Researchers cautioned that cDNA sequencing could over-represent cells with high TCR expression. Reduced insertions and increased deletions marked VDJ junctions in type 1 diabetes patients.

Germline CDR1 SGHRS, CDR2 YFSETQ. With V trimmed by 3 bases and J by 8 bases, 8 bases remained unmatched. The CDR3 runs to 14 residues. Many counts were recorded for this clone. The target antigen is unknown. Each donor gave one heparinised blood draw averaging roughly 100 mL. Sequencing targeted expressed TCRB transcripts, as all isolated RNA had been reverse transcribed. Only in-frame clones appear in the TCRdb table, and some are missing; sequencing was by immunoSEQ multiplex PCR. The repertoire holds under 250,000 clones, roughly 13% seen once, with around 0.026% in the top ten. Sequencing was carried out using naive CD4+ T cells from blood. The chain joins TRBV5-1 to TRBJ2-4; 7 bases agree with TRBD2. This clonotype was sampled from a woman in her 40s in good health. The CDR3 region is CASSSGTAGDIQYF. CDR3 DNA: TGCGCCAGCAGCTCCGGGACTGCGGGGGACATTCAGTACTTC.